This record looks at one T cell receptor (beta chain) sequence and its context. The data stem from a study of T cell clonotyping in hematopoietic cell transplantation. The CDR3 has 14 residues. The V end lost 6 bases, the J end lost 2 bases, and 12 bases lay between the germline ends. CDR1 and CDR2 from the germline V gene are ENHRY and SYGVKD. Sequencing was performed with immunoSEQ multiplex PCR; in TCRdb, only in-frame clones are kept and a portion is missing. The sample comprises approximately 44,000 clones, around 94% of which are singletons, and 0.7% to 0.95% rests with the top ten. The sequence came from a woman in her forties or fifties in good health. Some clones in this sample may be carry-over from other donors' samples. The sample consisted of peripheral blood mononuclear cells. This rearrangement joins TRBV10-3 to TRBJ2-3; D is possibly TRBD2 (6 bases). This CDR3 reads CAISPGLLTDTQYF. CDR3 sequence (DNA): TGTGCCATCAGCCCGGGACTCCTCACAGATACGCAGTATTTT.